Shown below are 7 T cell receptor beta chains from a single sample sequenced in a study of T cell responses to AZD1222 COVID-19 vaccine. Libraries were prepared by immunoSEQ multiplex PCR; TCRdb keeps only in-frame clonotypes and omits some of them. In the table there are 95,000 to 150,000 clones, around 90% of which are singletons. The sequencing used peripheral blood, collected on day 0 of AZD1222 vaccination. The receptor source for this set is an adult in good health.

The chain carries TRBV14 and TRBJ1-1, with D perhaps TRBD1 (6 bases). Germline V gives CDR1 SGHDN, CDR2 FVKESK. The ends were cut back, 0 bases at V and 1 base at J, with 15 bases in the middle. The CDR3 has 17 amino acids. CDR3 in amino acids: CASSQELLGHWNTEAFF. CDR3 nucleotide sequence: TGTGCCAGCAGCCAAGAGCTGTTGGGACACTGGAACACTGAAGCTTTCTTT.

This chain connects TRBV6-5 to TRBJ2-1; maybe TRBD1 (7 bases). Trimming left V 4 bases short and J 6 bases short, with 19 bases between. Germline-derived CDR1 and CDR2 are MNHEY and SVGAGI. The CDR3 is 16 residues long. The CDR3 coding sequence is TGTGCCAGCAGTTTAAGACAGGGAGGCCCAATCAATGAGCAGTTCTTC. This sequence encodes CASSLRQGGPINEQFF.

This chain uses TRBV6-5 with TRBJ2-1; maybe TRBD1 (6 bases). From germline, CDR1 is MNHEY and CDR2 SVGAGI. Trimming took off 6 bases at V and 10 bases at J, with 22 bases between the two ends. The CDR3 runs 15 residues. CDR3 nucleotides: TGTGCCAGCAGGGACTCCTTAGGGGGTCGCGACGAGCAGTTCTTC. It translates to CASRDSLGGRDEQFF.

The rearrangement uses TRBV7-9 and TRBJ1-2, with TRBD1 matching 10 bases. V lost 5 bases and J lost 2; bases outside the gene matches: 11. There are 17 residues in the CDR3. Germline CDR1 SEHNR, CDR2 FQNEAQ (reference sequence). CDR3 region: CASSGGLAGQGNYGYTF. The CDR3 DNA is TGTGCCAGCAGCGGAGGGCTGGCGGGACAGGGGAACTATGGCTACACCTTC.

The chain uses TRBV2 and TRBJ1-4, with D hard to call. This CDR3 is 13 amino acids long. The V gene's germline CDR1 is SNHLY and CDR2 FYNNEI. Trimming stripped 7 bases from V and 6 bases from J, with 12 bases between. The CDR3 DNA is TGTGCCAGCAAGGGTCCGGGTTATGAAAAACTGTTTTTT. Protein product: CASKGPGYEKLFF.

This chain joins TRBV3-1 (or the pseudogene TRBV3-2) and TRBJ1-2; 8 bases are a match to TRBD1. V shed 0 bases and J 2 bases; nucleotides not matched to a gene: 8. From germline, CDR1 is LGHDT and CDR2 YNNKEL (reference sequence). The CDR3 covers 17 residues. The DNA for the CDR3 is TGTGCCAGCAGCCAAGACGTCCCACAGGGGGAGAACTATGGCTACACCTTC. Protein: CASSQDVPQGENYGYTF.

The V call is TRBV7-8, the J call TRBJ1-4; weak D call: TRBD1 (5 bases). CDR1 SGHVS and CDR2 FQNEAQ come from the germline V gene. The CDR3 extends over 14 amino acids. V lost 4 bases and J 8 bases, leaving 14 bases between the germline ends. Written as DNA, the CDR3 is TGTGCCAGCAGCTCCGGGGACCGCGCAGAAAAACTGTTTTTT. This translates into CASSSGDRAEKLFF.